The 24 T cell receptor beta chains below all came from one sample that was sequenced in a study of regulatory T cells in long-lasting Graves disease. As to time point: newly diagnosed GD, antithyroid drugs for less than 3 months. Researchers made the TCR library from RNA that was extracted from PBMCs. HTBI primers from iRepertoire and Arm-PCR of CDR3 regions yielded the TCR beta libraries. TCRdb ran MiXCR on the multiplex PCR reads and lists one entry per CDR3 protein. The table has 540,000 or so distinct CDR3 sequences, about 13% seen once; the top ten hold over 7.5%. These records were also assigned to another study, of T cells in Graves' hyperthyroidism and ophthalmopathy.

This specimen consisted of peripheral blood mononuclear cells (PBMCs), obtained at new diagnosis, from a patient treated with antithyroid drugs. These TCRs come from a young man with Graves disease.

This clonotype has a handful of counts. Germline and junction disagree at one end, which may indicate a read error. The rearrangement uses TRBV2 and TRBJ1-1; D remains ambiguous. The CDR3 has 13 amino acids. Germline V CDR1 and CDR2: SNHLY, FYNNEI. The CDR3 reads CASHGGVNTEALF. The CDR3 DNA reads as TGTGCCTCTCACGGTGGTGTGAACACTGAAGCTCTCTTT.

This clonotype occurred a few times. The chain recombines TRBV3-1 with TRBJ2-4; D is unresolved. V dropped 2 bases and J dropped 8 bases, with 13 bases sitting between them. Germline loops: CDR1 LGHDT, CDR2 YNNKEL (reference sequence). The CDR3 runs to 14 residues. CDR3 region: CASSQRPGPDIQYF. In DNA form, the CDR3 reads TGTGCCAGCAGCCAACGGCCCGGGCCCGACATTCAGTACTTC.

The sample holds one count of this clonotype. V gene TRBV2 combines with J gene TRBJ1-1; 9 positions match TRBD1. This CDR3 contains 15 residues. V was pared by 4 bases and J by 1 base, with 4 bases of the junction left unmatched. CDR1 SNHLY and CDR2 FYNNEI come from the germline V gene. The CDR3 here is CASSGTGDTNTEAFF. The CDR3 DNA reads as TGTGCCAGCAGTGGGACAGGGGACACGAACACTGAAGCTTTCTTT.

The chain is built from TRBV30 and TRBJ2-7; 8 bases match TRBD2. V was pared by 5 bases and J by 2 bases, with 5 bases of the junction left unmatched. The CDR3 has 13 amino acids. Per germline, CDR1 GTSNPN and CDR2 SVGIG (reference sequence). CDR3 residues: CAWEAGDTYEQYF. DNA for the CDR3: TGTGCCTGGGAAGCGGGAGACACCTACGAGCAGTACTTC.

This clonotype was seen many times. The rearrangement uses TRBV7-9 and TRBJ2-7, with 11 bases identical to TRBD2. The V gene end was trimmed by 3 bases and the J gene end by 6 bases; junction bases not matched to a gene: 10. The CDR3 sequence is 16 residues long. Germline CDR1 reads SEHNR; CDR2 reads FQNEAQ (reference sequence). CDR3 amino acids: CASSFLAGGTGSEQYF. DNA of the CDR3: TGTGCCAGCAGCTTTCTAGCGGGAGGTACGGGCTCCGAGCAGTACTTC.

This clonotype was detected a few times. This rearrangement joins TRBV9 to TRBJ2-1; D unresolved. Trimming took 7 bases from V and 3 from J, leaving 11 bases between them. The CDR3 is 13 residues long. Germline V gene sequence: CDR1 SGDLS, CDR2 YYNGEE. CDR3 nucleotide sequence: TGTGCCAGCTCCCTAAACATCTACAATGAGCAGTTCTTC. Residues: CASSLNIYNEQFF.

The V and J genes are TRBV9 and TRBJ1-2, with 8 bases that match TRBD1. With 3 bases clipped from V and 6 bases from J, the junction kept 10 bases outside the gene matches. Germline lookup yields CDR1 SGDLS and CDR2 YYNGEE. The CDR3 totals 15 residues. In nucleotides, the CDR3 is TGTGCCAGCAGCGGACCCCGGGACAGGAGGCATGGCTACACCTTC. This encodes CASSGPRDRRHGYTF.

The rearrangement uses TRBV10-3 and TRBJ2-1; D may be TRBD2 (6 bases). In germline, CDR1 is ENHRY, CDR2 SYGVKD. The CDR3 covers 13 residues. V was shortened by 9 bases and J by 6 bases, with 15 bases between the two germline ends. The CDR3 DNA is TGTGCCATACTATCAGCGGGCATCAATGAGCAGTTCTTC. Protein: CAILSAGINEQFF.

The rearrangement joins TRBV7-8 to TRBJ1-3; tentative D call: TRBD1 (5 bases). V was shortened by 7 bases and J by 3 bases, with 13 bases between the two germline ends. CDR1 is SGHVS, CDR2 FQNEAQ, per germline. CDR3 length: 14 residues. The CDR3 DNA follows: TGTGCCAGCATGGGGGGGGGGAGTGGAAACACCATATATTTT. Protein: CASMGGGSGNTIYF.

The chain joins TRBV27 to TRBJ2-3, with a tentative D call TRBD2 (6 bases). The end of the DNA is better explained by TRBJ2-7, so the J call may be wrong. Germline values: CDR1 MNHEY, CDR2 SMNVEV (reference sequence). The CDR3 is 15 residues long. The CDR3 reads CASSLWSTAGFEQYF. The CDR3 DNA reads TGTGCCAGCAGTTTGTGGTCCACAGCGGGCTTCGAGCAGTACTTC.

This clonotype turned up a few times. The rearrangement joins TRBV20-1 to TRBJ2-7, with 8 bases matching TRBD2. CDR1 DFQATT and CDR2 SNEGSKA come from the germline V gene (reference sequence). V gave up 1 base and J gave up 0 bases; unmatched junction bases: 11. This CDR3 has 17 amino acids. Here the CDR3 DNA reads TGCAGTGCTAGAGTCCTCGGTGGGCGGGAGGTCTCCTACGAGCAGTACTTC. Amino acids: CSARVLGGREVSYEQYF.

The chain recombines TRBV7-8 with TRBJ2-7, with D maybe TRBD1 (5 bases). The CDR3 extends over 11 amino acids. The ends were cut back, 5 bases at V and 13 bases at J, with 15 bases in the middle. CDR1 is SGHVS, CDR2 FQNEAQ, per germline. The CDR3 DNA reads TGTGCCAGCAGCACAGGACCGCATGAATACTTC. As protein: CASSTGPHEYF.

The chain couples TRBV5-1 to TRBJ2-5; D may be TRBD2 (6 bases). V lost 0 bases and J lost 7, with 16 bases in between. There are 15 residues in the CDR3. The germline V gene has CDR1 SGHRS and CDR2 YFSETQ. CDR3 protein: CASSLELAAAGTQYF. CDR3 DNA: TGCGCCAGCAGCTTGGAATTAGCGGCAGCGGGGACCCAGTACTTC.

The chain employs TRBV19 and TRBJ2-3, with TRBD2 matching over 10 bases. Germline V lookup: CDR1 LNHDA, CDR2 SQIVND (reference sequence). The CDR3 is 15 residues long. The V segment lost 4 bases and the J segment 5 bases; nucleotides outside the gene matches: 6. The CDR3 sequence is CASSTSGSRGDTQYF. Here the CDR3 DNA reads TGTGCCAGTAGTACTAGCGGGAGTCGCGGAGATACGCAGTATTTT.

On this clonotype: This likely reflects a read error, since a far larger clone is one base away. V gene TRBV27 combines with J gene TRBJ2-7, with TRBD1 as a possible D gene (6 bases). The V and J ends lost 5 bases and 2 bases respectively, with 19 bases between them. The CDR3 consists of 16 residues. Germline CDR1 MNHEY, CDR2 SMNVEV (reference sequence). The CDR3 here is CASSAPTARGTYEQYF. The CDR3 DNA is TGTGCCAGCAGTGCCCCCACGGCCAGGGGAACCTACGAGCAGTACTTC.

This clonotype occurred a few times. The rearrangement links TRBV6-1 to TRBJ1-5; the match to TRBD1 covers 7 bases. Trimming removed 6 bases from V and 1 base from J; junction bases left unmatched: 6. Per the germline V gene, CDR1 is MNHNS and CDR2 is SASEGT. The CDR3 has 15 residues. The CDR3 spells CASSSGQQSNQPQHF. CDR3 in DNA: TGTGCCAGCAGCTCGGGACAGCAGAGCAATCAGCCCCAGCATTTT.

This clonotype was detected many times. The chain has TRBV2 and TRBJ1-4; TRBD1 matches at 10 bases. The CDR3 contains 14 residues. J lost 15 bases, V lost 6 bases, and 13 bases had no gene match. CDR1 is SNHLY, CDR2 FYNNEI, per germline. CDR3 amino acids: CASRQGDRGSPVFF. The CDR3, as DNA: TGTGCCAGCAGGCAGGGGGACAGGGGATCCCCGGTGTTTTTT. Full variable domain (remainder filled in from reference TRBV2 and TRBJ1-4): EPEVTQTPSHQVTQMGQEVILRCVPISNHLYFYWYRQILGQKVEFLVSFYNNEISEKSEIFDDQFSVERPDGSNFTLKIRSTKLEDSAMYFCASRQGDRGSPVFFGSGTQLSVL.

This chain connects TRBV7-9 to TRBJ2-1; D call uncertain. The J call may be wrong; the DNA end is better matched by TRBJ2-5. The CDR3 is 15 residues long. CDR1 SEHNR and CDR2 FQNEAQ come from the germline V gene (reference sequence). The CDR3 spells CASRGSGQSKETQYF. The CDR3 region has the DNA TGTGCCAGCAGAGGCTCCGGTCAGAGTAAAGAGACCCAGTACTTC.

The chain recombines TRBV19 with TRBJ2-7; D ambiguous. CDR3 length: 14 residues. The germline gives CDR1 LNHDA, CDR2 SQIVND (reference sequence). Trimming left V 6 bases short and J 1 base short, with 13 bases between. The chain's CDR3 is CASRVCRMSYEQYF. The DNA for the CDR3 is TGTGCCAGTAGGGTATGTCGGATGTCCTACGAGCAGTACTTC.

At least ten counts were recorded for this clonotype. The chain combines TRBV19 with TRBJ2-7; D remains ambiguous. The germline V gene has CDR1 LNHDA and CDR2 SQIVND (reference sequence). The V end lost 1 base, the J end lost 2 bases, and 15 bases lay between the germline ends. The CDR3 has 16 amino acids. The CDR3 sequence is CASSIVGSSTPYEQYF. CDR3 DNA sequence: TGTGCCAGTAGTATAGTGGGGTCGTCCACGCCCTACGAGCAGTACTTC. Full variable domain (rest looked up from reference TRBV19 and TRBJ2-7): DGGITQSPKYLFRKEGQNVTLSCEQNLNHDAMYWYRQDPGQGLRLIYYSQIVNDFQKGDIAEGYSVSREKKESFPLTVTSAQKNPTAFYLCASSIVGSSTPYEQYFGPGTRLTVT.

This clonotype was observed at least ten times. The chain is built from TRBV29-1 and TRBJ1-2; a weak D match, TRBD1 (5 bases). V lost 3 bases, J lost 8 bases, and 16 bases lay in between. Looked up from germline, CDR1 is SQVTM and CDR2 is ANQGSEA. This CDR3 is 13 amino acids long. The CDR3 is CSVDSRRGRGYTF. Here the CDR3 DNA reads TGCAGCGTTGATTCTCGGAGGGGTAGAGGCTACACCTTC.

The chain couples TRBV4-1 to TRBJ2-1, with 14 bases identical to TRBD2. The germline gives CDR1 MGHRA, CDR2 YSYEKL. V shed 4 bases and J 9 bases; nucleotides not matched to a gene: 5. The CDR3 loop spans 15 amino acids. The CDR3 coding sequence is TGCGCCAGCAGCCGGGGACTAGCGGGAGCGGGTGAGCAGTTCTTC. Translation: CASSRGLAGAGEQFF.

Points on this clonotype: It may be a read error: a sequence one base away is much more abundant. CDR3 protein: CASGSSFGGENIQYF. The CDR3 bases are TGTGCCAGCGGCTCATCATTCGGGGGGGAAAACATTCAGTACTTC. The chain recombines TRBV11-2 with TRBJ2-4; 8 bases agree with TRBD2. The length of the CDR3 is 15 residues. CDR1 SGHAT and CDR2 FQNNGV come from the germline V gene. V gave up 8 bases and J gave up 5 bases; unmatched junction bases: 11.

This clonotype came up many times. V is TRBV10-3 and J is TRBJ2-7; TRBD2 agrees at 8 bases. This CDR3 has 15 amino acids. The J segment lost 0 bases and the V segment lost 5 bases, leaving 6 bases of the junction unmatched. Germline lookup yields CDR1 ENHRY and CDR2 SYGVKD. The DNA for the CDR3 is TGTGCCATCAGTCCGGGACTAGGTCTCTCCTACGAGCAGTACTTC. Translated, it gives CAISPGLGLSYEQYF.